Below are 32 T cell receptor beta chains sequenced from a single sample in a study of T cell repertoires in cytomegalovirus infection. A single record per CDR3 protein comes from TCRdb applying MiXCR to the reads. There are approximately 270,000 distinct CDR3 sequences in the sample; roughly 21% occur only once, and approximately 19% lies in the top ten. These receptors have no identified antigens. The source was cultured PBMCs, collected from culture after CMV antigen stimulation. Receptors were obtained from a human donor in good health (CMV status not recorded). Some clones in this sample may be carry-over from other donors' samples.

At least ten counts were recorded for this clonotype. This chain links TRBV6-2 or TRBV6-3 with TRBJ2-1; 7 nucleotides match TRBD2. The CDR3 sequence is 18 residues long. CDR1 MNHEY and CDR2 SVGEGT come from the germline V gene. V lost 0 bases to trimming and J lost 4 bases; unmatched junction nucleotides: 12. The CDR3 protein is CASSYSPPEGGIYNEQFF. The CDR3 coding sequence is TGTGCCAGCAGTTACTCGCCCCCTGAGGGAGGGATTTACAATGAGCAGTTCTTC.

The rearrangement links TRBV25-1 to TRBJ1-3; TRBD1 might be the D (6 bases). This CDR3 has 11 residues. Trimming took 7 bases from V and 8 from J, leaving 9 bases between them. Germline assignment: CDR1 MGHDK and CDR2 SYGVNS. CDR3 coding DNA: TGTGCCAGCACCGCAGGGGACACCATATATTTT. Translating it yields CASTAGDTIYF.

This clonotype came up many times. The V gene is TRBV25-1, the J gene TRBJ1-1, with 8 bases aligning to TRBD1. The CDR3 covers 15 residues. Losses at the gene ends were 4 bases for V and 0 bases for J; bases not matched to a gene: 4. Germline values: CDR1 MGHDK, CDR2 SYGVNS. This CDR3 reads CASSGGQGLNTEAFF. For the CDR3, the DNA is TGTGCCAGCAGTGGCGGACAGGGTTTGAACACTGAAGCTTTCTTT.

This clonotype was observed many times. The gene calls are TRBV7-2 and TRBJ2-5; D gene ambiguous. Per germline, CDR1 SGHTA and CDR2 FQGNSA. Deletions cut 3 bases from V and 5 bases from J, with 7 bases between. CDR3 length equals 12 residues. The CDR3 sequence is CASSFSMETQYF. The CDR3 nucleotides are TGTGCCAGCAGCTTTAGCATGGAGACCCAGTACTTC.

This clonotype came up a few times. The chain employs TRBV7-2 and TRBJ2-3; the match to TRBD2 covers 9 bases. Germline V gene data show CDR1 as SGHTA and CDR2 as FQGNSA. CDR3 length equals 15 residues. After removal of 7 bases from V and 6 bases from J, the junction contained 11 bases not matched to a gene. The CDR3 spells CASIYSGSVSDTQYF. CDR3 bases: TGTGCCAGCATATATAGCGGGAGCGTCTCCGATACGCAGTATTTT.

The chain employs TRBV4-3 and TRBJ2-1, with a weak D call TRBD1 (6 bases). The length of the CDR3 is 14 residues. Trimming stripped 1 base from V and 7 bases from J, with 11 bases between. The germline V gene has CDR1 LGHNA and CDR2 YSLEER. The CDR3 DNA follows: TGCGCCAGCAGCCAAGGAGTGAGGGGGAATGAGCAGTTCTTC. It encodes CASSQGVRGNEQFF.

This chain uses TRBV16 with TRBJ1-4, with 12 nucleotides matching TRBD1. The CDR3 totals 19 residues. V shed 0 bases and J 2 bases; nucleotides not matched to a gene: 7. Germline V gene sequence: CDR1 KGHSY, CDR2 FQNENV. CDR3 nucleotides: TGTGCCAGCAGCCAATCGGATTCGGGACAGGGGGCTACTAATGAAAAACTGTTTTTT. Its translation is CASSQSDSGQGATNEKLFF.

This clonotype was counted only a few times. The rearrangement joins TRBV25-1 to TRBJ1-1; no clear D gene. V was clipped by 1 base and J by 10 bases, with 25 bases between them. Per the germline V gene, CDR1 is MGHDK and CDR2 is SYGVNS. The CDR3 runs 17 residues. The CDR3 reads CASSELGSGRRIPRAFF. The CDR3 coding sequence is TGTGCCAGCAGTGAATTAGGGAGCGGGAGGAGAATACCCAGAGCTTTCTTT.

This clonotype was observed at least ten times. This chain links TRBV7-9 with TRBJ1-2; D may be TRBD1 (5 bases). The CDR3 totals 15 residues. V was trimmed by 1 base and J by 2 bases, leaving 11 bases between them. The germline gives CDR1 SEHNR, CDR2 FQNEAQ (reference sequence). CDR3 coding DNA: TGTGCCAGCAGCTTAGGGGGGAGCCTGAACTATGGCTACACCTTC. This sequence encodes CASSLGGSLNYGYTF.

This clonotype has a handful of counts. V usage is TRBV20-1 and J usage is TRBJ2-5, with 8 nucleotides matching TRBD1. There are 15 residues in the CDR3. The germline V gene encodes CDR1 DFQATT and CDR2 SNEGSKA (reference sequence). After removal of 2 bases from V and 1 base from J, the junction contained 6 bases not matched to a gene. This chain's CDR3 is CSARPFGQGQETQYF. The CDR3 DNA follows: TGCAGTGCTAGACCATTTGGACAGGGCCAAGAGACCCAGTACTTC.

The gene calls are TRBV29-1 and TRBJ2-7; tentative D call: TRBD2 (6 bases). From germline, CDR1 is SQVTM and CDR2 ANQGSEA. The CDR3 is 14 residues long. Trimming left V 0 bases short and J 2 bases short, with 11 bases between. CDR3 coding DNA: TGCAGCGTTGAAGAACGGGAGAGTACCTACGAGCAGTACGTC. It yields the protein CSVEERESTYEQYV.

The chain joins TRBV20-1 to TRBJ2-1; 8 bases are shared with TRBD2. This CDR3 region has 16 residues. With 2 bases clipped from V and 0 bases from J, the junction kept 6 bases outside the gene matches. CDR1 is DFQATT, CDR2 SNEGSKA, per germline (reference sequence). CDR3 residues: CSARLTSASSYNEQFF. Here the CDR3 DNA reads TGCAGTGCTAGATTGACTAGCGCCAGCTCCTACAATGAGCAGTTCTTC.

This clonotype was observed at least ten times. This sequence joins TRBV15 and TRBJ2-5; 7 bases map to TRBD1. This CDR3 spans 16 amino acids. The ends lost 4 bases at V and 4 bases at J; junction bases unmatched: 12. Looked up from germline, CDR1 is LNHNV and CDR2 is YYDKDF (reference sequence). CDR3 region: CATSTSRGPGGETQYF. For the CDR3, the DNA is TGTGCCACCAGCACCTCAAGGGGACCAGGGGGAGAGACCCAGTACTTC. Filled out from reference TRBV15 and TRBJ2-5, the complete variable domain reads DAMVIQNPRYQVTQFGKPVTLSCSQTLNHNVMYWYQQKSSQAPKLLFHYYDKDFNNEADTPDNFQSRRPNTSFCFLDIRSPGLGDTAMYLCATSTSRGPGGETQYFGPGTRLLVL.

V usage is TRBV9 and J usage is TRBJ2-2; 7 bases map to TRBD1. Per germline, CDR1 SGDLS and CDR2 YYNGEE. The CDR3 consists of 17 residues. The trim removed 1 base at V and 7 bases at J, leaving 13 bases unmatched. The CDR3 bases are TGTGCCAGCAGCGTAACACAAGGACAGGCCCACGGCGGGGAGCTGTTTTTT. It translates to CASSVTQGQAHGGELFF.

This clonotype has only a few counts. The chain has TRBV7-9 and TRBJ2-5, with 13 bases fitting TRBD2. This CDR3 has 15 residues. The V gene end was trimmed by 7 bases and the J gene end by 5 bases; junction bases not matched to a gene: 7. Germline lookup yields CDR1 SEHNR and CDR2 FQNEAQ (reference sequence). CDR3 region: CASTEGLAGTETQYF. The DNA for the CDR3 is TGTGCCAGCACGGAGGGACTAGCGGGGACGGAGACCCAGTACTTC. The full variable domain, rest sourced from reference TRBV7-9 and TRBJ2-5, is DTGVSQNPRHKITKRGQNVTFRCDPISEHNRLYWYRQTLGQGPEFLTYFQNEAQLEKSRLLSDRFSAERPKGSFSTLEIQRTEQGDSAMYLCASTEGLAGTETQYFGPGTRLLVL.

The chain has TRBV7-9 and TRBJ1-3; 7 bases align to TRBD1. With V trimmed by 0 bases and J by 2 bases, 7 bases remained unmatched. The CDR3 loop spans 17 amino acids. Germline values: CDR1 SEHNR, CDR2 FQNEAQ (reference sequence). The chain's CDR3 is CASSLAPGTEAGNTIYF. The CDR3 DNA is TGTGCCAGCAGCTTAGCGCCAGGGACAGAGGCTGGAAACACCATATATTTT.

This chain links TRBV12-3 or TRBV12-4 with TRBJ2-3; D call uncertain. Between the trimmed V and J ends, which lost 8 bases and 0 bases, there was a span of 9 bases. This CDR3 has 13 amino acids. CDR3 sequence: CASRNSSTDTQYF. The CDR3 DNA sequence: TGTGCCAGCCGTAACAGCAGCACAGATACGCAGTATTTT.

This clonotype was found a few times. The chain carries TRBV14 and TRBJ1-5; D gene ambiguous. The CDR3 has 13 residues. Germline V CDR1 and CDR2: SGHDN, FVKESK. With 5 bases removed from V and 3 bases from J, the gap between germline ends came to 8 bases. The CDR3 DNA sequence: TGTGCCAGCAGCATCCGGGACAATCAGCCCCAGCATTTT. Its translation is CASSIRDNQPQHF.

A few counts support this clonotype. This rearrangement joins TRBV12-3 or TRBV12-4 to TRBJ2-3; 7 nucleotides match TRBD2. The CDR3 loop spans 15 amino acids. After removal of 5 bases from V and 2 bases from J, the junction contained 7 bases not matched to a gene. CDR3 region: CASSSQRDPTDTQYF. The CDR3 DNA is TGTGCCAGCAGTAGTCAGCGGGACCCCACAGATACGCAGTATTTT.

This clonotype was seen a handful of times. The CDR3 DNA is TGTGCCAGCAGCGTAGGTAACTCTGGAAACACCATATATTTT. Its protein product is CASSVGNSGNTIYF. The chain has TRBV9 and TRBJ1-3; D gene unclear. The CDR3 consists of 14 residues. V shed 0 bases and J shed 0 bases, with 4 bases lying between them. CDR1 SGDLS and CDR2 YYNGEE come from the germline V gene.

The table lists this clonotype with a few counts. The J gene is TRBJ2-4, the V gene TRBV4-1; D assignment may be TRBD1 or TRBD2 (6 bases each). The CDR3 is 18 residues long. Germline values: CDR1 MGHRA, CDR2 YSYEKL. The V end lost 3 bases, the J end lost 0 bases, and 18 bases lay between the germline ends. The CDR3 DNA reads TGCGCCAGCAGCCACCTGGGGGCGGGAAACTTAGCCAAAAACATTCAGTACTTC. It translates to CASSHLGAGNLAKNIQYF.

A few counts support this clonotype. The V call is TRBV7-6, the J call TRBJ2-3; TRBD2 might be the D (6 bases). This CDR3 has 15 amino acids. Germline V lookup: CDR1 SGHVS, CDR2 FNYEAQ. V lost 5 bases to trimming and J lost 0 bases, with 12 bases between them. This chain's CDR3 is CASSPRGTSTDTQYF. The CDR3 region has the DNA TGTGCCAGCAGCCCTCGTGGGACTAGCACAGATACGCAGTATTTT. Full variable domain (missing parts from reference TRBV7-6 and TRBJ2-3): GAGVSQSPRYKVTKRGQDVALRCDPISGHVSLYWYRQALGQGPEFLTYFNYEAQQDKSGLPNDRFSAERPEGSISTLTIQRTEQRDSAMYRCASSPRGTSTDTQYFGPGTRLTVL.

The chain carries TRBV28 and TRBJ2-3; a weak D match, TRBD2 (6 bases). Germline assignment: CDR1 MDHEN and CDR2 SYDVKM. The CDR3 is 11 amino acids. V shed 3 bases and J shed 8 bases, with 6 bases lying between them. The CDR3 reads CASSLEGTQYF. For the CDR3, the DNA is TGTGCCAGCAGTTTGGAGGGTACGCAGTATTTT.

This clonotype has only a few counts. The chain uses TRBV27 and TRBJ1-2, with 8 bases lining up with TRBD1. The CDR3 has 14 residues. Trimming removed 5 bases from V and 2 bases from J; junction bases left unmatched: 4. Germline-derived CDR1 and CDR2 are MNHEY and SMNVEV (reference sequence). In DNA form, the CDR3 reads TGTGCCAGCAGTCACCGACAGGGGAACTATGGCTACACCTTC. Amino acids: CASSHRQGNYGYTF.

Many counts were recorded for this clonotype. The CDR3 is CASSPLVAGVVNEQFF. The CDR3 DNA follows: TGTGCCAGCAGCCCCCTCGTGGCGGGAGTGGTGAATGAGCAGTTCTTC. V is TRBV7-9 and J is TRBJ2-1; 7 nucleotides line up with TRBD2. Germline CDR1 SEHNR, CDR2 FQNEAQ (reference sequence). This CDR3 contains 16 residues. V gave up 5 bases and J gave up 7 bases; unmatched junction bases: 14.

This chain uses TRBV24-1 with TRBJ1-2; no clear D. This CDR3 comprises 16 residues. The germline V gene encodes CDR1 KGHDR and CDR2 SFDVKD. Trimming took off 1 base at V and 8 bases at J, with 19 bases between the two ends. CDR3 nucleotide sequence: TGTGCCACCAGTGATTTAGGAGGCCCCGAACGTGGAGGCTACACCTTC. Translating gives CATSDLGGPERGGYTF.

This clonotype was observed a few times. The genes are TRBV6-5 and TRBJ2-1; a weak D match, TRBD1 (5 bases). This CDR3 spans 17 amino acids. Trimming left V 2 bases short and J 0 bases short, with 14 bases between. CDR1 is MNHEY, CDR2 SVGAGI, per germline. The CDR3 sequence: CASSYDFDSSSYNEQFF. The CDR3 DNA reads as TGTGCCAGCAGTTACGACTTTGACAGCAGCTCCTACAATGAGCAGTTCTTC.

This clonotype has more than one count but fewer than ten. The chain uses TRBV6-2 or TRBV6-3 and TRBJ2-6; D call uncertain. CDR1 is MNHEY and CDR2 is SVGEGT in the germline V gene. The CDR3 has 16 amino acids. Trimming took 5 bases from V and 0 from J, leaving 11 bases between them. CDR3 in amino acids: CASSLGRLSGANVLTF. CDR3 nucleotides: TGTGCCAGCAGTCTAGGCAGGCTCTCTGGGGCCAACGTCCTGACTTTC.

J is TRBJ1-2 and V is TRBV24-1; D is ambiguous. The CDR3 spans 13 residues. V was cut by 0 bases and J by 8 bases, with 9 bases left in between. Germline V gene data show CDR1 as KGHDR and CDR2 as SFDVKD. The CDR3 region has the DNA TGTGCCACCAGTGATTTGACGGATGGAGGCTACACCTTC. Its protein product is CATSDLTDGGYTF.

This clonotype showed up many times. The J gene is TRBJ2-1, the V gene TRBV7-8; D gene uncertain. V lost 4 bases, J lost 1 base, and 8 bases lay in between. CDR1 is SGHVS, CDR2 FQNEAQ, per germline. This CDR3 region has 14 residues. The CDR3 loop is CASSWPRSYNEQFF. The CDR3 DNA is TGTGCCAGCAGCTGGCCCCGATCCTACAATGAGCAGTTCTTC. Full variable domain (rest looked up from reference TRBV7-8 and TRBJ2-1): GAGVSQSPRYKVAKRGQDVALRCDPISGHVSLFWYQQALGQGPEFLTYFQNEAQLDKSGLPSDRFFAERPEGSVSTLKIQRTQQEDSAVYLCASSWPRSYNEQFFGPGTRLTVL.

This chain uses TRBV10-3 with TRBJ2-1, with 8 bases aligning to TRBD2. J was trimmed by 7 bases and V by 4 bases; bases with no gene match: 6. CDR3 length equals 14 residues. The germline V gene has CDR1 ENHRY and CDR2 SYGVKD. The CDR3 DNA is TGTGCCATCAGTGGTTCGGGAGGGCCGAATGAGCAGTTCTTC. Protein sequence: CAISGSGGPNEQFF.

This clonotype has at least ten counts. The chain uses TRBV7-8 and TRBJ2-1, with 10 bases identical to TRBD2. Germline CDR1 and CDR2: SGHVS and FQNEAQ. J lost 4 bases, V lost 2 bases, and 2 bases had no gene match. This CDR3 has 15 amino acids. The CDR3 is CASSLRAGGYNEQFF. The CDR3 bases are TGTGCCAGCAGCTTACGAGCGGGAGGGTACAATGAGCAGTTCTTC.